The 23 T cell receptor beta chains given below trace back to one sample, sequenced in a study of beta chain features in type 1 diabetes. The study reverse transcribed the entire isolated RNA, so it sequenced expressed TCRB transcripts. The assay was immunoSEQ multiplex PCR, and TCRdb's table has in-frame clones only and misses some. This table holds 350,000 or so clones, about 20% found once. Sequenced sample: naive CD4+ T cells from blood. These TCRs come from a woman younger than 30 in good health.

The chain links TRBV5-1 to TRBJ2-7, with TRBD2 identical over 13 bases. V dropped 5 bases and J dropped 5; count of bases not matched to a gene: 7. The CDR3 is made up of 15 amino acids. The germline CDR1 and CDR2 sequences are SGHRS and YFSETQ. CDR3 region: CASSRLAGGIHEQYF. CDR3 nucleotide sequence: TGCGCCAGCAGTAGACTAGCGGGAGGCATCCACGAGCAGTACTTC.

The rearrangement joins TRBV5-1 to TRBJ2-1, with TRBD2 matching 11 bases. Germline lookup yields CDR1 SGHRS and CDR2 YFSETQ. V trimming: 1 base; J trimming: 8 bases; junction bases outside the gene matches: 14. The length of the CDR3 is 18 residues. CDR3 loop: CASSLLPTTSGTGDEQFF. The CDR3 nucleotides are TGCGCCAGCAGCTTGCTCCCCACGACTAGCGGGACCGGCGATGAGCAGTTCTTC.

The CDR3 sequence: CASRAGQTTGELFF. CDR3 sequence (DNA): TGCGCCAGCAGGGCTGGGCAGACCACCGGGGAGCTGTTTTTT. This sequence joins TRBV5-1 and TRBJ2-2; D call uncertain. The CDR3 contains 14 residues. Trimming took off 5 bases at V and 4 bases at J, with 12 bases between the two ends. Per germline, CDR1 SGHRS and CDR2 YFSETQ.

The V gene is TRBV10-3, the J gene TRBJ2-7; 8 nucleotides align to TRBD1. V was pared by 4 bases and J by 6 bases, with 2 bases of the junction left unmatched. There are 12 residues in the CDR3. In germline, CDR1 is ENHRY, CDR2 SYGVKD. CDR3 loop: CAISAGTGEQYF. DNA of the CDR3: TGTGCCATCAGTGCCGGGACAGGCGAGCAGTACTTC.

This clone turned up a few times. The J gene is TRBJ2-1, the V gene TRBV19, with 8 bases fitting TRBD2. This CDR3 spans 15 amino acids. J lost 6 bases, V lost 7 bases, and 11 bases had no gene match. Per the germline V gene, CDR1 is LNHDA and CDR2 is SQIVND (reference sequence). CDR3 coding DNA: TGTGCCAGTACCCTCGTCTCGGCGGGAGGCAATGAGCAGTTCTTC. Protein product: CASTLVSAGGNEQFF.

This clone was counted a single time. The chain combines TRBV4-2 with TRBJ2-7; 15 nucleotides align to TRBD2. V was clipped by 1 base and J by 4 bases; unmatched bases: 5. Germline V lookup: CDR1 LGHNA, CDR2 YNFKEQ. There are 17 residues in the CDR3. CDR3 in DNA: TGTGCCAGCAGCCAAGCGGGACTAGCGGGGGGCAGTTACGAGCAGTACTTC. Protein product: CASSQAGLAGGSYEQYF.

V is TRBV2 and J is TRBJ2-3; TRBD2 matches at 11 bases. Germline values: CDR1 SNHLY, CDR2 FYNNEI. After removal of 11 bases from V and 4 bases from J, the junction contained 8 bases not matched to a gene. The CDR3 extends over 14 amino acids. The CDR3 protein is CAPPSGGCPDTQYF. CDR3 DNA sequence: TGTGCCCCGCCTAGCGGGGGGTGCCCAGATACGCAGTATTTT.

This clone was seen a few times. The V and J genes are TRBV11-2 and TRBJ2-5; 14 positions agree with TRBD2. There are 18 residues in the CDR3. V shed 4 bases, J shed 2 bases, and the junction held 9 bases outside the gene matches. CDR1 is SGHAT and CDR2 is FQNNGV in the germline V gene. CDR3 in amino acids: CASSSPGLAGDAQETQYF. The CDR3 bases are TGTGCCAGCAGCTCTCCGGGACTAGCGGGAGATGCGCAAGAGACCCAGTACTTC.

The chain combines TRBV19 with TRBJ2-1, with 9 nucleotides matching TRBD2. This CDR3 contains 19 residues. J gave up 1 base and V 1 base, and 11 bases lay outside the gene matches. Germline CDR1 LNHDA, CDR2 SQIVND (reference sequence). The CDR3 sequence is CASSIGYSGGSESYNEQFF. DNA of the CDR3: TGTGCCAGTAGTATAGGTTATAGCGGGGGTTCTGAGTCCTACAATGAGCAGTTCTTC.

This clone was seen a handful of times. The V gene is TRBV6-6, the J gene TRBJ2-5; 9 bases map to TRBD1. V lost 4 bases, J lost 12 bases, and 9 bases stayed unmatched. This CDR3 is built from 13 residues. The germline V gene has CDR1 MNHNY and CDR2 SVGAGI (reference sequence). CDR3 amino acids: CASSSESQGAEYF. The CDR3 DNA sequence: TGTGCCAGCAGTTCCGAGTCACAGGGGGCGGAGTACTTC.

The rearrangement links TRBV18 to TRBJ2-1; TRBD2 aligns across 14 bases. The CDR3 consists of 14 residues. Germline V gives CDR1 KGHSH, CDR2 LQKENI. Trimming cost V 4 bases and J 13 bases; bases outside gene matches: 6. DNA for the CDR3: TGTGCCAGCTCACGAGGGACTAGCGGGGGCTTACAGTTCTTC. Amino acids: CASSRGTSGGLQFF. Based on the CDR3 plus reference TRBV18 and TRBJ2-1, the full variable domain is NAGVMQNPRHLVRRRGQEARLRCSPMKGHSHVYWYRQLPEEGLKFMVYLQKENIIDESGMPKERFSAEFPKEGPSILRIQQVVRGDSAAYFCASSRGTSGGLQFFGPGTRLTVL.

The V gene is TRBV5-1, the J gene TRBJ2-3; 7 nucleotides line up with TRBD1. The CDR3 loop spans 14 amino acids. The J segment lost 7 bases and the V segment lost 0 bases, leaving 5 bases of the junction unmatched. Germline CDR1 is SGHRS and CDR2 is YFSETQ. CDR3 sequence (DNA): TGCGCCAGCAGCTTGGGAGACAGGGATCATACGCAGTATTTT. As protein: CASSLGDRDHTQYF.

This clone was seen a handful of times. Other DNA sequences of this sample code for an identical CDR3. This rearrangement joins TRBV9 to TRBJ1-3; no clear D gene. CDR1 is SGDLS and CDR2 is YYNGEE in the germline V gene. The CDR3 contains 14 residues. The germline V and J ends were trimmed by 0 bases and 2 bases, with 6 bases remaining between them. The CDR3 DNA sequence: TGTGCCAGCAGCGTAGAAGGAGCTGGAAACACCATATATTTT. Its protein product is CASSVEGAGNTIYF.

This clone turned up a few times. Other nucleotide sequences in the sample specify the same CDR3. V gene TRBV5-1 combines with J gene TRBJ2-5; 9 nucleotides match TRBD2. V lost 5 bases to trimming and J lost 2 bases; unmatched junction nucleotides: 1. The CDR3 is 13 residues long. Per the germline V gene, CDR1 is SGHRS and CDR2 is YFSETQ. The CDR3 loop is CASRLAGQETQYF. The CDR3 region has the DNA TGCGCCAGCAGGCTAGCGGGGCAAGAGACCCAGTACTTC.

This clone occurred a few times. The J gene is TRBJ2-2, the V gene TRBV7-9; a weak D match, TRBD1 (5 bases). The germline gives CDR1 SEHNR, CDR2 FQNEAQ (reference sequence). The germline V and J ends were trimmed by 5 bases and 1 base, with 11 bases remaining between them. The length of the CDR3 is 15 residues. Here the CDR3 reads CASSPGSGNTGELFF. CDR3 bases: TGTGCCAGCAGCCCAGGGTCCGGGAACACCGGGGAGCTGTTTTTT.

The chain employs TRBV7-8 and TRBJ2-5; possible D gene TRBD2, 5 bases. Per germline, CDR1 SGHVS and CDR2 FQNEAQ. The CDR3 spans 14 residues. The V and J ends lost 0 bases and 7 bases respectively, with 12 bases between them. This chain's CDR3 is CASSLAAGPGTQYF. In DNA form, the CDR3 reads TGTGCCAGCAGCTTAGCGGCGGGTCCGGGGACCCAGTACTTC.

This clone was observed a handful of times. The V and J genes are TRBV4-3 and TRBJ2-2; D perhaps matches TRBD1 (5 bases). The ends were cut back, 0 bases at V and 7 bases at J, with 9 bases in the middle. The germline V gene has CDR1 LGHNA and CDR2 YSLEER. The CDR3 covers 14 residues. The CDR3 loop reads CASSQEQALGELFF. The DNA for the CDR3 is TGCGCCAGCAGCCAAGAACAGGCCCTCGGGGAGCTGTTTTTT.

This clone occurred a few times. An end of the junction does not agree with germline; a read error may underlie this. The chain combines TRBV7-7 with TRBJ2-5; D unclear. CDR1 is SSHAT and CDR2 is FNYEAQ in the germline V gene (reference sequence). CDR3 size: 15 residues. CDR3: CASSLVGSLGETQYF. CDR3 sequence (DNA): TGTGCTAGCAGCCTCGTCGGGTCTTTGGGAGAGACCCAGTACTTC.

This sequence joins TRBV5-1 and TRBJ2-1, with TRBD1 matching over 11 bases. Germline loops: CDR1 SGHRS, CDR2 YFSETQ. This CDR3 is built from 16 residues. Trimming at V came to 5 bases and at J to 7 bases, leaving 11 bases not matched to a gene. The CDR3 reads CASSSPLGQGGNEQFF. The DNA for the CDR3 is TGCGCCAGCAGTTCCCCGCTGGGACAGGGGGGAAATGAGCAGTTCTTC.

This clone has more than one count but fewer than ten. The chain uses TRBV27 and TRBJ1-5, with D hard to call. Germline values: CDR1 MNHEY, CDR2 SMNVEV (reference sequence). V lost 5 bases and J 2 bases, leaving 13 bases between the germline ends. The CDR3 has 15 amino acids. The DNA for the CDR3 is TGTGCCAGCAGTAAAGAGCGAGGAGGCAATCAGCCCCAGCATTTT. It is translated as CASSKERGGNQPQHF.

The chain has TRBV18 and TRBJ2-2; a possible D gene is TRBD2 (5 bases). Looked up from germline, CDR1 is KGHSH and CDR2 is LQKENI. The germline V and J ends were trimmed by 2 bases and 6 bases, with 16 bases remaining between them. The CDR3 length is 16 residues. CDR3 DNA sequence: TGTGCCAGCTCACCAGCAGAAGCAGCGGCGGCCGGGGAGCTGTTTTTT. Protein: CASSPAEAAAAGELFF.

This clone has only one observation. The chain is built from TRBV29-1 and TRBJ1-4, with D tentatively TRBD1 (5 bases). Between the trimmed V and J ends, which lost 7 bases and 7 bases, there was a span of 16 bases. The CDR3 sequence is 13 residues long. Germline V lookup: CDR1 SQVTM, CDR2 ANQGSEA. CDR3 bases: TGCAGCGGGGTCAAGGGGCTTGGTGAAAAACTGTTTTTT. The encoded protein is CSGVKGLGEKLFF.

This clone was counted a few times. The V and J genes are TRBV2 and TRBJ2-3; D possibly corresponds to TRBD2 (6 bases). V lost 6 bases to trimming and J lost 4 bases, with 14 bases between them. Germline CDR1 is SNHLY and CDR2 is FYNNEI. This CDR3 is built from 14 residues. CDR3 amino acids: CASSFSREADTQYF. The CDR3 bases are TGTGCCAGCAGCTTTAGCAGGGAGGCAGATACGCAGTATTTT.